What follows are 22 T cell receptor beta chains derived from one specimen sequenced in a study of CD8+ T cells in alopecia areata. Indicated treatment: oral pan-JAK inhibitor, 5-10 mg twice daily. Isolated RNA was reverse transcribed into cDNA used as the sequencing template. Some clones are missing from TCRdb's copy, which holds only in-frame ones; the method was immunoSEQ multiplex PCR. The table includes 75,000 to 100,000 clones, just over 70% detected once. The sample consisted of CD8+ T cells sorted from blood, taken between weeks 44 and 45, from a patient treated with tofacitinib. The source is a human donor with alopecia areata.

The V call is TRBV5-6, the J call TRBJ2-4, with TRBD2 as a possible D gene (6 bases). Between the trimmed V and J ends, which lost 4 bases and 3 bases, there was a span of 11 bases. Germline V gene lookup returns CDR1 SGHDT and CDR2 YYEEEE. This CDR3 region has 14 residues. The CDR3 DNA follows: TGTGCCAGCAGCGCGGGACTGGACAAAAACATTCAGTACTTC. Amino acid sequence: CASSAGLDKNIQYF.

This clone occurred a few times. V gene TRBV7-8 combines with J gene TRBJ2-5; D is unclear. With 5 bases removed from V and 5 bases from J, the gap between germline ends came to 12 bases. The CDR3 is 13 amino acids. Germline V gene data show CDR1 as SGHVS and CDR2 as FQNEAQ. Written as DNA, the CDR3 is TGTGCCAGCAGCGGCCCTGGGTTGGAGACCCAGTACTTC. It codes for CASSGPGLETQYF.

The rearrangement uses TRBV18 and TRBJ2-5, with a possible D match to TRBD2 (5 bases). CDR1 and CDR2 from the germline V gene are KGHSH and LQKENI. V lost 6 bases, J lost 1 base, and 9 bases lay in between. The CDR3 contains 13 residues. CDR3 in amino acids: CASSRGSQETQYF. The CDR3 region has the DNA TGTGCCAGCTCTCGGGGAAGCCAAGAGACCCAGTACTTC. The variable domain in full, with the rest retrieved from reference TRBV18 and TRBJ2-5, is NAGVMQNPRHLVRRRGQEARLRCSPMKGHSHVYWYRQLPEEGLKFMVYLQKENIIDESGMPKERFSAEFPKEGPSILRIQQVVRGDSAAYFCASSRGSQETQYFGPGTRLLVL.

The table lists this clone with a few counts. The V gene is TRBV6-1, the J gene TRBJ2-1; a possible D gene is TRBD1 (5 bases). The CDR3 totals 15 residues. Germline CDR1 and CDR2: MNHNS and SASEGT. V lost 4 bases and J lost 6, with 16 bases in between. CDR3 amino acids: CASSAVQVFGNEQFF. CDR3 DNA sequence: TGTGCCAGCAGTGCGGTACAGGTGTTCGGCAATGAGCAGTTCTTC.

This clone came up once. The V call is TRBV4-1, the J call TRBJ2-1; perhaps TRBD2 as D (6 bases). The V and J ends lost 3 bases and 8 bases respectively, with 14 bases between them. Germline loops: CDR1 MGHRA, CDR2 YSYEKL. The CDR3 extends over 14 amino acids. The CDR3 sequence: CASSQALAYDEQFF. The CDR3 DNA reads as TGCGCCAGCAGCCAGGCCCTAGCGTACGATGAGCAGTTCTTC.

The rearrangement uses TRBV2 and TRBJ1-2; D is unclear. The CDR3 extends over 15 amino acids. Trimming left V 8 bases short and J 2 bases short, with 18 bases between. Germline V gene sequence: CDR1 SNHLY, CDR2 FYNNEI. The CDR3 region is CASLLNSGVNYGYTF. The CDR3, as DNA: TGTGCCAGCCTTCTTAACTCCGGCGTCAACTATGGCTACACCTTC.

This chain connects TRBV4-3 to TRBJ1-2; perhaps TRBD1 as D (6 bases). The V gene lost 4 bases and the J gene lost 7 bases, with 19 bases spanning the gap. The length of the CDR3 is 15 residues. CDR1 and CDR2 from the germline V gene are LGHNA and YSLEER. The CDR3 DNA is TGCGCCAGCAGCCCCTCGGAGGGGGGGCAAGTTGGCTACACCTTC. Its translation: CASSPSEGGQVGYTF.

The CDR3: CASSRGTEAFF. The CDR3, as DNA: TGTGCCAGCAGCCGAGGGACTGAAGCTTTCTTT. V is TRBV5-6 and J is TRBJ1-1; D not resolved. This CDR3 region has 11 residues. V dropped 4 bases and J dropped 5 bases, with 6 bases sitting between them. CDR1 SGHDT and CDR2 YYEEEE come from the germline V gene. The complete variable domain, with remaining parts taken from reference TRBV5-6 and TRBJ1-1, reads DAGVTQSPTHLIKTRGQQVTLRCSPKSGHDTVSWYQQALGQGPQFIFQYYEEEERQRGNFPDRFSGHQFPNYSSELNVNALLLGDSALYLCASSRGTEAFFGQGTRLTVV.

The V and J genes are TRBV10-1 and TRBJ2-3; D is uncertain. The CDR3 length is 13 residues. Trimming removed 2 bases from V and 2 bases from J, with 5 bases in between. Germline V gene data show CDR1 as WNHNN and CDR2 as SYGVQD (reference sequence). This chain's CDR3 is CASSETDTDTQYF. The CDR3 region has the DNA TGCGCCAGCAGTGAGACAGACACAGATACGCAGTATTTT.

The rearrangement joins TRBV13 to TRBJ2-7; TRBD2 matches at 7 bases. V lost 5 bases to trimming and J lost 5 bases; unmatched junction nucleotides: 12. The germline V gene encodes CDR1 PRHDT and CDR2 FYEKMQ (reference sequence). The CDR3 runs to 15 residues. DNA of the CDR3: TGTGCCAGCAGCCAATCTACACTAGCGTGGCACGAGCAGTACTTC. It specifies CASSQSTLAWHEQYF.

The CDR3 region is CASSYQGAADTQYF. The CDR3 DNA is TGTGCCAGCAGTTACCAGGGGGCCGCAGATACGCAGTATTTT. The genes are TRBV6-5 and TRBJ2-3; 8 bases line up with TRBD1. The V gene's germline CDR1 is MNHEY and CDR2 SVGAGI. The CDR3 extends over 14 amino acids. Losses at the gene ends were 2 bases for V and 4 bases for J; bases not matched to a gene: 2.

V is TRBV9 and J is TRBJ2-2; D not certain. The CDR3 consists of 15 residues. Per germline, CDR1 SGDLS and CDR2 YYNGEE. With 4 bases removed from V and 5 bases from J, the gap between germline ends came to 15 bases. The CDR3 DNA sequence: TGTGCCAGCAGCCTCCGAACGGGTGTTACCGGGGAGCTGTTTTTT. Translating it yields CASSLRTGVTGELFF.

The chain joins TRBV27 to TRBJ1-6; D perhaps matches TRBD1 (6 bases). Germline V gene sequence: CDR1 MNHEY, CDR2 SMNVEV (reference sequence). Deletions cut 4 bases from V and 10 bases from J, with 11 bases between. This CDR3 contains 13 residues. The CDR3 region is CASSWGADSPLHF. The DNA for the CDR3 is TGTGCCAGCAGTTGGGGGGCAGACTCACCCCTCCACTTT.

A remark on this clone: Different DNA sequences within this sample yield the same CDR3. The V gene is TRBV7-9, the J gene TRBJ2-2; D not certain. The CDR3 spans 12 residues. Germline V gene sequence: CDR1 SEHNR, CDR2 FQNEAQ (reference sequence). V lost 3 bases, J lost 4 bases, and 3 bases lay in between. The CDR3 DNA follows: TGTGCCAGCAGCTTGACCACCGGGGAGCTGTTTTTT. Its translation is CASSLTTGELFF.

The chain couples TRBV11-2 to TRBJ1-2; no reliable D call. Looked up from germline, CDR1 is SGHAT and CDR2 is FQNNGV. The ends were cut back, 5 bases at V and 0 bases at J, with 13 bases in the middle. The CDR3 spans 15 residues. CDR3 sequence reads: CASSIAGRTNYGYTF. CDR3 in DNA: TGTGCCAGCAGCATAGCCGGGAGAACTAACTATGGCTACACCTTC.

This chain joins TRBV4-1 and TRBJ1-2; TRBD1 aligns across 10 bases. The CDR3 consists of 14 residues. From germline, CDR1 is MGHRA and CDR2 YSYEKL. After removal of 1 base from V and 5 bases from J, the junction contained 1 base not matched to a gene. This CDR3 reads CASSQGDRGYGYTF. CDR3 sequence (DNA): TGCGCCAGCAGCCAAGGGGACAGGGGATATGGCTACACCTTC.

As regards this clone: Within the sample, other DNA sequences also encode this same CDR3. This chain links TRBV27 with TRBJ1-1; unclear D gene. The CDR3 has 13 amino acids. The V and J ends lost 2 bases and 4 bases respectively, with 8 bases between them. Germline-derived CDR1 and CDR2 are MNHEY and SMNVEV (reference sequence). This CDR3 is CASSLGGGTEAFF. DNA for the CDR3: TGTGCCAGCAGTTTAGGAGGAGGCACTGAAGCTTTCTTT.

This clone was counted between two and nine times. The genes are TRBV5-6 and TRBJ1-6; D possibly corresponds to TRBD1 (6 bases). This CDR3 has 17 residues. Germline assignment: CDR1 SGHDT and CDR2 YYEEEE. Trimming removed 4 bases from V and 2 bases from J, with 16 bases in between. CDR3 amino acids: CASSVATGHPYNSPLHF. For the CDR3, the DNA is TGTGCCAGCAGCGTAGCGACAGGCCATCCCTATAATTCACCCCTCCACTTT.

CDR3 in DNA: TGTGCCAGCAGTTTATGGGGGGATTCCCAAGAGACCCAGTACTTC. Amino acids: CASSLWGDSQETQYF. J is TRBJ2-5 and V is TRBV27, with D possibly TRBD2 on 6 matching bases. The germline gives CDR1 MNHEY, CDR2 SMNVEV (reference sequence). The CDR3 length is 15 residues. Trimming took 1 base from V and 1 from J, leaving 10 bases between them.

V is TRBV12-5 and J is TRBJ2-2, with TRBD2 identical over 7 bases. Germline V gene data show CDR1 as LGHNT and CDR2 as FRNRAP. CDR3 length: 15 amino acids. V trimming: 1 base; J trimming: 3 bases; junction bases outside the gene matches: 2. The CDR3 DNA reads TGTGCTAGTGGTTTGGATGGGGGGGACACCGGGGAGCTGTTTTTT. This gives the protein CASGLDGGDTGELFF.

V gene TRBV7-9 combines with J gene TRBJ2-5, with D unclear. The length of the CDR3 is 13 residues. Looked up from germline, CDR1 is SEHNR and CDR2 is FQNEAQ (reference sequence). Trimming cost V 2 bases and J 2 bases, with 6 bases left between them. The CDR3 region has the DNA TGTGCCAGCAGCTTAATGGATCAAGAGACCCAGTACTTC. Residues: CASSLMDQETQYF. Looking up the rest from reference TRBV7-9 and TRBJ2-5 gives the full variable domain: DTGVSQNPRHKITKRGQNVTFRCDPISEHNRLYWYRQTLGQGPEFLTYFQNEAQLEKSRLLSDRFSAERPKGSFSTLEIQRTEQGDSAMYLCASSLMDQETQYFGPGTRLLVL.

The CDR3 DNA is TGTGCCAGCAGTGAATACAGGGAGGATGGCTACACCTTC. Its translation is CASSEYREDGYTF. This sequence joins TRBV6-1 and TRBJ1-2; TRBD1 is a possible D gene (6 bases). The germline V gene encodes CDR1 MNHNS and CDR2 SASEGT. The CDR3 is 13 amino acids. Trimming cost V 2 bases and J 6 bases, with 10 bases left between them.